This T cell receptor (beta chain) was identified during a study of blood T cell repertoires in COVID-19. On the study more broadly: Donors in the United States, Italy and Spain gave samples during acute or convalescent COVID-19. In each case, the material was cDNA or gDNA derived from T cells, B-cell-depleted T cells, or PBMCs.

Authors' methods: It was from reference gene primer amplification that nucleated cell counts were estimated. Data came from immunoSEQ multiplex PCR; TCRdb stores just in-frame clones and leaves some out. That table gives V, J and clone size, and the DNA gave D and trimming. Here the sample spans about 270,000 clones, around 86% being singletons. The CDR3 extends over 16 amino acids. CDR1 is MNHEY and CDR2 is SVGEGT in the germline V gene. Trimming removed 6 bases at V and 5 bases at J, with 23 bases between. The chain is built from TRBV6-2 or TRBV6-3 and TRBJ2-7; TRBD2 might be the D (7 bases). The TCR sequence derives from a man between 50 and 59 years old with acute or convalescent COVID-19. Sequencing used peripheral blood. The CDR3 nucleotides are TGTGCCAGCAGCCCTACCGGGGGGACACCAATAGACGAGCAGTACTTC. Translated: CASSPTGGTPIDEQYF.